One and the same sample provided the 17 T cell receptor beta chains below, sequenced in a study of CD8 T cells in ankylosing spondylitis. Study results and caveats: The study identified a TCR beta motif of roughly eight highly homologous variants that appeared characteristic of ankylosing spondylitis blood.

No cognate antigen is known for these TCRs. TCRdb passed the 5' RACE reads through MiXCR, listing each CDR3 protein once. The sample lists 650,000 to 800,000 distinct CDR3 sequences, around a fifth occurring once. Source material: blood, either unsorted or a sorted T cell fraction (not recorded which). These receptors were collected from a male donor with ankylosing spondylitis.

This clonotype was detected a few times. This rearrangement joins TRBV2 to TRBJ2-2; D unresolved. V was pared by 4 bases and J by 5 bases, with 8 bases between. The length of the CDR3 is 13 residues. Germline CDR1 reads SNHLY; CDR2 reads FYNNEI. DNA of the CDR3: TGTGCCAGCAGTGTGGCCGGGACCGGGGAGCTGTTTTTT. Amino acids: CASSVAGTGELFF.

This clonotype has only a few counts. The chain has TRBV6-1 and TRBJ2-3, with D perhaps matching TRBD2 (5 bases). This CDR3 region has 14 residues. Looked up from germline, CDR1 is MNHNS and CDR2 is SASEGT. Trimming pared 6 bases from V and 1 base from J, leaving 11 bases between. DNA of the CDR3: TGTGCCAGCAGAAGGGAGTTGGGCACAGATACGCAGTATTTT. Translating gives CASRRELGTDTQYF.

CDR3 nucleotide sequence: TGTGCCAGCAGCCAAGGGGGGGGGCAACACAATGAGCAGTTCTTC. Residues: CASSQGGGQHNEQFF. The chain couples TRBV3-1 to TRBJ2-1, with a possible D match to TRBD2 (7 bases). This CDR3 comprises 15 residues. V gave up 1 base and J gave up 5 bases, with 12 bases separating them. Germline values: CDR1 LGHDT, CDR2 YNNKEL (reference sequence).

This chain connects TRBV20-1 to TRBJ1-1; tentative D call: TRBD1 (5 bases). The CDR3 is 14 residues long. The germline gives CDR1 DFQATT, CDR2 SNEGSKA (reference sequence). V dropped 0 bases and J dropped 4 bases, with 12 bases sitting between them. CDR3 in DNA: TGCAGTGCTAGAGATCCGGGGGGAGTCACTGAAGCTTTCTTT. This encodes CSARDPGGVTEAFF.

This clonotype was seen a few times. The rearrangement joins TRBV19 to TRBJ2-1; 9 nucleotides align to TRBD2. Germline V gives CDR1 LNHDA, CDR2 SQIVND (reference sequence). This CDR3 has 15 amino acids. V was clipped by 4 bases and J by 1 base; unmatched bases: 2. The DNA of the CDR3 is TGTGCCAGTAGTAAGGGACTAGCTTCCTACAATGAGCAGTTCTTC. Protein product: CASSKGLASYNEQFF.

The genes are TRBV20-1 and TRBJ2-4; TRBD2 matches 9 bases. This CDR3 is built from 19 residues. Germline V gene data show CDR1 as DFQATT and CDR2 as SNEGSKA (reference sequence). V trimming: 3 bases; J trimming: 1 base; junction bases outside the gene matches: 16. CDR3 nucleotide sequence: TGCAGTGCTAGGAGCGGACTAGCGAGGGGGCCGGGGGCCAAAAACATTCAGTACTTC. Protein product: CSARSGLARGPGAKNIQYF.

This clonotype occurred a few times. The chain recombines TRBV27 with TRBJ1-2; TRBD1 is a possible D gene (6 bases). Germline V gene lookup returns CDR1 MNHEY and CDR2 SMNVEV (reference sequence). This CDR3 has 14 residues. V lost 4 bases, J lost 1 base, and 10 bases lay in between. The CDR3 protein is CASSWDNNNYGYTF. In DNA, the CDR3 is TGTGCCAGCAGTTGGGACAATAATAACTATGGCTACACCTTC.

This clonotype has only a few counts. The chain links TRBV4-3 to TRBJ2-1; 8 nucleotides line up with TRBD1. CDR3 length: 16 amino acids. Germline V gives CDR1 LGHNA, CDR2 YSLEER. The V segment lost 0 bases and the J segment 7 bases; nucleotides outside the gene matches: 8. The CDR3 region has the DNA TGCGCCAGCAGCCAAGAATGGGCAGGGGGCGCAAATGAGCAGTTCTTC. Encoded protein: CASSQEWAGGANEQFF.

The CDR3 DNA reads as TGTGCCACCTCACCCGCGGGGGGCCGGGGCGAGCAGTACTTC. It is translated as CATSPAGGRGEQYF. The chain carries TRBV19 and TRBJ2-7, with 8 nucleotides matching TRBD2. V was clipped by 10 bases and J by 6 bases; unmatched bases: 14. The CDR3 has 14 amino acids. Germline values: CDR1 LNHDA, CDR2 SQIVND (reference sequence).

The chain carries TRBV4-1 and TRBJ2-7; TRBD1 is a possible D gene (5 bases). CDR1 is MGHRA and CDR2 is YSYEKL in the germline V gene. The CDR3 consists of 16 residues. The V and J ends lost 0 bases and 0 bases respectively, with 12 bases between them. The DNA for the CDR3 is TGCGCCAGCAGCCAAGAAAACAGGCGAAGCTCCTACGAGCAGTACTTC. This translates into CASSQENRRSSYEQYF.

The chain uses TRBV29-1 and TRBJ2-1; 8 nucleotides align to TRBD2. The CDR3 has 18 residues. V trimming: 6 bases; J trimming: 5 bases; junction bases outside the gene matches: 21. CDR1 and CDR2 (germline): SQVTM, ANQGSEA. CDR3 loop: CSVLRGKAFGAGDNEQFF. As DNA, the CDR3 is TGCAGCGTCCTACGGGGCAAGGCTTTCGGAGCGGGGGACAATGAGCAGTTCTTC.

V is TRBV18 and J is TRBJ2-1; 8 bases agree with TRBD2. V gave up 0 bases and J gave up 4 bases; unmatched junction bases: 8. The CDR3 extends over 17 amino acids. The germline V gene encodes CDR1 KGHSH and CDR2 LQKENI. The CDR3 spells CASSPPDRAGVYNEQFF. As DNA, the CDR3 is TGTGCCAGCTCACCACCGGATCGAGCGGGAGTATACAATGAGCAGTTCTTC.

The chain couples TRBV5-1 to TRBJ1-1, with D perhaps TRBD1 (6 bases). V was trimmed by 0 bases and J by 5 bases, leaving 17 bases between them. The CDR3 is made up of 16 amino acids. Germline CDR1 SGHRS, CDR2 YFSETQ. This CDR3 is CASSLAPVGAGTEAFF. The CDR3 DNA follows: TGCGCCAGCAGCTTGGCCCCGGTGGGGGCAGGGACTGAAGCTTTCTTT.

This clonotype was seen a few times. J is TRBJ2-7 and V is TRBV4-2, with D perhaps given as TRBD1 or TRBD2 (5 bases each). The germline CDR1 and CDR2 sequences are LGHNA and YNFKEQ. The CDR3 is made up of 15 amino acids. Trimming cost V 5 bases and J 2 bases, with 16 bases left between them. The CDR3 protein is CASSYPGGSTYEQYF. The CDR3 coding sequence is TGTGCCAGCAGCTATCCTGGGGGTTCCACCTACGAGCAGTACTTC.

This clonotype was seen a few times. CDR3 in amino acids: CASSPMGVNYGYTF. Here the CDR3 DNA reads TGTGCCAGCAGCCCCATGGGGGTTAACTATGGCTACACCTTC. The chain uses TRBV7-9 and TRBJ1-2, with D perhaps TRBD1 (5 bases). Germline V CDR1 and CDR2: SEHNR, FQNEAQ (reference sequence). The CDR3 totals 14 residues. Trimming pared 5 bases from V and 1 base from J, leaving 11 bases between.

This clonotype was recorded a few times. The chain carries TRBV29-1 and TRBJ2-3, with TRBD2 matching over 8 bases. The CDR3 covers 13 residues. The junction had 4 bases not matched to a gene; V was cut back by 7 bases and J by 1 base. Germline V gives CDR1 SQVTM, CDR2 ANQGSEA. The CDR3 DNA is TGCAGCGGAGATAGCGGGGGCACAGATACGCAGTATTTT. Translated, it gives CSGDSGGTDTQYF.

CDR3 nucleotide sequence: TGTGCCAGCAGCTTAGCCAGGGGACCGACGGTCGAGACCCAGTACTTC. Amino acids: CASSLARGPTVETQYF. V usage is TRBV7-9 and J usage is TRBJ2-5; weak D call: TRBD1 (6 bases). The CDR3 covers 16 residues. V dropped 0 bases and J dropped 5 bases, with 16 bases sitting between them. CDR1 and CDR2 (germline): SEHNR, FQNEAQ (reference sequence).